The clone carrying this T cell receptor (beta chain) has more than one count but fewer than ten. Its target is not known. This specimen belongs to a study of T cell repertoires in cytomegalovirus infection. Looking at the study overall: A matching HLA type, together with CMV infection, was signaled by public TCR beta signatures.

In TCRdb, the reads were re-called with MiXCR into one record per CDR3 protein. The table records 450,000 to 650,000 distinct CDR3 sequences, almost 40% of them present only once. Study results and limitations: Individuals carrying CMV plus the relevant HLA were identified by cumulative frequency of public TCR beta families. Clonotypes of TCR beta that were HLA-C-restricted and CMV-specific dominated the ex vivo response.

The clonotype was recovered from a human donor in good health (CMV status not recorded). Some clones in this sample may be carry-over from other donors' samples. Here the sequenced sample was cultured PBMCs, taken from culture after CMV antigen stimulation.

CDR3 DNA: TGTGCCAGCAGTAGGGACAGTCCACCCTCACCAAATTACAATGAGCAGTTCTTC. As protein: CASSRDSPPSPNYNEQFF. The chain employs TRBV6-8 and TRBJ2-1; 7 nucleotides agree with TRBD1. V was clipped by 5 bases and J by 4 bases; unmatched bases: 17. Per germline, CDR1 MNHGY and CDR2 SAAAGT. CDR3 size: 18 residues.